Detailed here is one T cell receptor (beta chain). This specimen belongs to a study of T cell repertoires in cytomegalovirus infection. Each CDR3 protein is one row after TCRdb ran MiXCR on the reads. The data hold 400,000 or so distinct CDR3 sequences, with around 32% observed a single time. Trimming pared 11 bases from V and 5 bases from J, leaving 12 bases between. This CDR3 spans 12 amino acids. Germline V gene lookup returns CDR1 SEHNR and CDR2 FQNEAQ (reference sequence). The specimen was PBMCs. The chain combines TRBV7-9 with TRBJ1-4; D call uncertain. The clonotype originates from a human donor in good health (CMV status not recorded). Some clones in this sample may be carry-over from other donors' samples. The CDR3 here is CAAGGQNEKLFF. The CDR3 nucleotides are TGTGCCGCCGGCGGGCAGAATGAAAAACTGTTTTTT. The whole variable domain, remainder taken from reference TRBV7-9 and TRBJ1-4, is DTGVSQNPRHKITKRGQNVTFRCDPISEHNRLYWYRQTLGQGPEFLTYFQNEAQLEKSRLLSDRFSAERPKGSFSTLEIQRTEQGDSAMYLCAAGGQNEKLFFGSGTQLSVL.